This TCR beta chain was identified during a study of tumor and adjacent non-tumor tissue in lung cancer. No cell sorting was done before RNA was extracted from the tissue. Germline V gene data show CDR1 as MNHNS and CDR2 as SASEGT. The CDR3 consists of 15 residues. Study findings and constraints: Shorter survival was associated with higher TCR diversity in tumors. TCR diversity was significantly greater in tumor than normal lung tissue.

As concerns this clonotype: Its target is unknown. This may stem from a read error, because a much larger clone lies one nucleotide away.

The library came from three nested PCR rounds adapted from ARM-PCR protocols. Via MiXCR, TCRdb re-called the multiplex PCR reads, giving one row per CDR3 protein. The sample has 65,000 to 70,000 distinct CDR3 sequences, approximately 63% seen once. This chain connects TRBV6-1 to TRBJ1-5, with 7 bases fitting TRBD1. The sequencing input was lung tumor tissue. The TCR originated in a man aged 50-60 years with non-small cell lung cancer. In DNA, the CDR3 is TGTACCAGCAGGGGGGGGGCCGCGGGGAATCAGCCCCAGCATTTT. Translated: CTSRGGAAGNQPQHF.